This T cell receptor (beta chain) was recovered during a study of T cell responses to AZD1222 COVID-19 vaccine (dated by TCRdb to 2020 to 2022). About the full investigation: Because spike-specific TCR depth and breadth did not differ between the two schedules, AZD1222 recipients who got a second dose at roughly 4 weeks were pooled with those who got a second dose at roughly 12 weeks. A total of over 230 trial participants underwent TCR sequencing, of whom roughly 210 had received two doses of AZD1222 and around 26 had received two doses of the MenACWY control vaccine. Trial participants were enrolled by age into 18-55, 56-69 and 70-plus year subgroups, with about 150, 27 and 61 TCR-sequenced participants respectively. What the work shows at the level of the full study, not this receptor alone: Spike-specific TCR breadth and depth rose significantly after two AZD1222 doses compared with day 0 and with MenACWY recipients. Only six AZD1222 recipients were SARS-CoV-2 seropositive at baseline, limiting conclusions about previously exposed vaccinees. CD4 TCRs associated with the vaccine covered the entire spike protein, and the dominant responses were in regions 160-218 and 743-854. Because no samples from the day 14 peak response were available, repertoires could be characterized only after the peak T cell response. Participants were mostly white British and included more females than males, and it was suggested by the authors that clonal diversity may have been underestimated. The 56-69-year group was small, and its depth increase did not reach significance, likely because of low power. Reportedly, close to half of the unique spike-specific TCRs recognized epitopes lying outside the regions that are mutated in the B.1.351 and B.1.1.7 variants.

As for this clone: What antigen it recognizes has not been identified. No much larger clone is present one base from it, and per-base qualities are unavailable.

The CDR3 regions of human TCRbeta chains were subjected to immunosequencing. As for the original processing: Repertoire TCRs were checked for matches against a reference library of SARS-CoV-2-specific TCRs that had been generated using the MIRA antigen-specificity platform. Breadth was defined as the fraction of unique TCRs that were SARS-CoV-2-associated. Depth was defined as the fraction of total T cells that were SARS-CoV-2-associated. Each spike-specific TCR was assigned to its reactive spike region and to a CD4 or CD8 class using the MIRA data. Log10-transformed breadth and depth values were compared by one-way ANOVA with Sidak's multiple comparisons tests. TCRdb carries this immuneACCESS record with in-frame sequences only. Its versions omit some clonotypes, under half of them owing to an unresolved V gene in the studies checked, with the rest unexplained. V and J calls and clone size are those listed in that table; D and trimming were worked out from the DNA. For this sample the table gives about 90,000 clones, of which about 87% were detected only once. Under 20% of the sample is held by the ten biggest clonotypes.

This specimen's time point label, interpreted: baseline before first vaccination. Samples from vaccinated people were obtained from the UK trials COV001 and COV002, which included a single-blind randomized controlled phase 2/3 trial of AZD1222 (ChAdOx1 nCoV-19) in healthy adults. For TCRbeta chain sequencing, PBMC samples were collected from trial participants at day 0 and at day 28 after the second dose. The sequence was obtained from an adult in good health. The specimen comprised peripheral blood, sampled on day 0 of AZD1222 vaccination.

This receptor carries the CDR3 CASSLWLVGTDTQYF. The DNA is as follows: TGTGCCAGCAGCTTGTGGCTAGTCGGGACAGATACGCAGTATTTT. The chain links TRBV5-5 with TRBJ2-3, with the identity of the D gene unclear. Taken from the germline V gene (reference sequence), the CDR1 and CDR2 loops are SGHKS and YYEKEE. V and J lose 1 base and 3 bases, and a span of 12 bases separates them. The CDR3 sequence holds 15 residues, the cysteine and phenylalanine included. Kept here is only the CDR3 DNA, which spans 45 bases and is read in frame from base 1.